What follows describes a single T cell receptor beta chain. The data derive from a study of control samples from healthy donors and cancer patients. Data came from immunoSEQ multiplex PCR; TCRdb stores just in-frame clones and leaves some out. The data show approximately 70,000 clones, 70% to 90% seen once. CDR1 SGHNT and CDR2 YENEEA come from the germline V gene. V gave up 5 bases and J gave up 7 bases, with 20 bases separating them. The CDR3 contains 15 residues. The genes are TRBV11-3 and TRBJ1-2; a possible D gene is TRBD1 (6 bases). This TCR was sampled from a woman aged 45-65 years with head and neck cancer. The sequenced sample was PBMCs. This chain's CDR3 is CASSLRGRWLCGYTF. The CDR3 bases are TGTGCCAGCAGCCTCAGGGGCAGGTGGCTGTGTGGCTACACCTTC.